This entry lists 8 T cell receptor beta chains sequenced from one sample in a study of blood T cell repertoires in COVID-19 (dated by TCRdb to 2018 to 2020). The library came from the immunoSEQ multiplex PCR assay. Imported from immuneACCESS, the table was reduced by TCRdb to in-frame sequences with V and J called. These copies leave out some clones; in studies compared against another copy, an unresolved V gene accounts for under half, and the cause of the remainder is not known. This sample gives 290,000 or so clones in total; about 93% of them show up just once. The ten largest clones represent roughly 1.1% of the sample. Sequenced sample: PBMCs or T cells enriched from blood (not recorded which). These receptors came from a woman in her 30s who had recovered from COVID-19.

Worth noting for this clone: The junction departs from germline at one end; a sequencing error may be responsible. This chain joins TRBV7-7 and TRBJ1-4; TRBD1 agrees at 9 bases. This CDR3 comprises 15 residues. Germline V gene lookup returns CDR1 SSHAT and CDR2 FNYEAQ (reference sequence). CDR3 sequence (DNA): TGTGCTAGCAGCGTAACAGGGGGCGCTGATGAAAAACTGTTTTTT. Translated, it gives CASSVTGGADEKLFF.

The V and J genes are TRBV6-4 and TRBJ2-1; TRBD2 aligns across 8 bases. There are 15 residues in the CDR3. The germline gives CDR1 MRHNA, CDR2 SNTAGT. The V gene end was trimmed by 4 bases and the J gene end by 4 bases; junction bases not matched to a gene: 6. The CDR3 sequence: CASSVVAGSYNEQFF. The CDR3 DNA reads TGTGCCAGCAGTGTGGTAGCGGGGTCTTACAATGAGCAGTTCTTC.

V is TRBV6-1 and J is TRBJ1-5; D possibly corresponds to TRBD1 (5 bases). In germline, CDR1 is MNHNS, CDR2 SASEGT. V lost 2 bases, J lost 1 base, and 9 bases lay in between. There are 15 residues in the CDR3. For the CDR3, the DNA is TGTGCCAGCAGTGAAATGGGGCGGAGCAATCAGCCCCAGCATTTT. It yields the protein CASSEMGRSNQPQHF.

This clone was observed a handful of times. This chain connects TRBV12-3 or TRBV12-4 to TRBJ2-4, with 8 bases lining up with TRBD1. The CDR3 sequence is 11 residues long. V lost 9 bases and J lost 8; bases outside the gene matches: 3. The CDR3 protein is CASGQGHIQYF. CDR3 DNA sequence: TGTGCCAGTGGACAGGGACACATTCAGTACTTC.

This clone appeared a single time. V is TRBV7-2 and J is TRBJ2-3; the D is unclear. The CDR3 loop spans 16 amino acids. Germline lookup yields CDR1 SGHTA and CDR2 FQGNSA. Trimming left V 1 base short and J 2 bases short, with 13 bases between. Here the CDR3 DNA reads TGTGCCAGCAGCTTAGGACTCATTTCTGTCACAGATACGCAGTATTTT. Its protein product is CASSLGLISVTDTQYF.

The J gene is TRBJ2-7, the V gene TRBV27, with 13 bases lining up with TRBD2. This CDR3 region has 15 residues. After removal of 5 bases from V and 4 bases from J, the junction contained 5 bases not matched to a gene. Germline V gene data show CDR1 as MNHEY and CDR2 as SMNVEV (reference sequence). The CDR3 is CASSGTSGTLYEQYF. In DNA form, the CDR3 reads TGTGCCAGCAGTGGGACTAGCGGGACTTTATACGAGCAGTACTTC.

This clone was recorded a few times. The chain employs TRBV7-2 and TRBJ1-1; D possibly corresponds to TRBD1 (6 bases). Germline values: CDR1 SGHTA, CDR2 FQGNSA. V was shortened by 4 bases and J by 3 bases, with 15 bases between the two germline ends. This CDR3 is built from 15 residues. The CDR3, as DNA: TGTGCCAGCAGCTCAGGGGTGTCGTTACACACTGAAGCTTTCTTT. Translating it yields CASSSGVSLHTEAFF.

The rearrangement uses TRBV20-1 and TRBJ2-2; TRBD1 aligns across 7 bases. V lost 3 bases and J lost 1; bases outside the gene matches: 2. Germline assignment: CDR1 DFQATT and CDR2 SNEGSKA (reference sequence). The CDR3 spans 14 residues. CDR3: CSASRDRNTGELFF. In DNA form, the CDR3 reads TGCAGTGCTAGTAGGGACAGGAACACCGGGGAGCTGTTTTTT.